Below are 30 T cell receptor beta chains sequenced from a single sample in a study of blood T cell repertoires in COVID-19. Only in-frame clones appear in the TCRdb table, and some are missing; sequencing was by immunoSEQ multiplex PCR. Of about 250,000 clones in the sample, approximately 86% were seen once. Sequencing was done on a sample of PBMCs or T cells enriched from blood (not recorded which). Receptors were obtained from a woman aged 50 to 65 who had recovered from COVID-19.

The chain carries TRBV11-2 and TRBJ1-2; 7 positions match TRBD1. Germline assignment: CDR1 SGHAT and CDR2 FQNNGV. The CDR3 totals 18 residues. Trimming at V came to 3 bases and at J to 4 bases, leaving 17 bases not matched to a gene. The CDR3 is CASSFSGYFLTGSYGYTF. The DNA for the CDR3 is TGTGCCAGCAGCTTTTCTGGTTACTTCTTGACAGGGAGCTATGGCTACACCTTC.

V is TRBV4-2 and J is TRBJ2-7; D perhaps matches TRBD2 (5 bases). Trimming removed 4 bases from V and 0 bases from J, with 25 bases in between. CDR3 length equals 19 residues. Germline CDR1 LGHNA, CDR2 YNFKEQ. CDR3 sequence (DNA): TGTGCCAGCAGCCTCCGAAATAGCGTTCAGGCGAGGAGCTCCTACGAGCAGTACTTC. Its protein is CASSLRNSVQARSSYEQYF.

This clone occurred once. The V gene is TRBV5-1, the J gene TRBJ1-4, with D possibly matching TRBD1 (5 bases). V shed 4 bases and J shed 6 bases, with 16 bases lying between them. Germline-derived CDR1 and CDR2 are SGHRS and YFSETQ. The length of the CDR3 is 15 residues. The chain's CDR3 is CASSQDGGSDEKLFF. The DNA for the CDR3 is TGCGCCAGCAGCCAGGACGGGGGGAGCGATGAAAAACTGTTTTTT.

J is TRBJ1-4 and V is TRBV6-1; D is uncertain. V lost 2 bases to trimming and J lost 5 bases, with 6 bases between them. CDR1 and CDR2 (germline): MNHNS, SASEGT. This CDR3 region has 13 residues. CDR3 region: CASSEMANEKLFF. CDR3 DNA sequence: TGTGCCAGCAGTGAAATGGCAAATGAAAAACTGTTTTTT.

The chain recombines TRBV7-8 with TRBJ2-7, with no clear D. CDR1 and CDR2 (germline): SGHVS, FQNEAQ. With 2 bases removed from V and 3 bases from J, the gap between germline ends came to 5 bases. The length of the CDR3 is 12 residues. CDR3 in DNA: TGTGCCAGCAGCTTAAATATCTACGAGCAGTACTTC. Protein product: CASSLNIYEQYF.

The chain is built from TRBV7-6 and TRBJ2-5; TRBD2 is a possible D gene (6 bases). Germline V gene sequence: CDR1 SGHVS, CDR2 FNYEAQ. Trimming pared 1 base from V and 1 base from J, leaving 10 bases between. The CDR3 is 15 residues long. The CDR3 nucleotides read TGTGCCAGCAGCTTAGACGTCGGGAGCCAAGAGACCCAGTACTTC. Translated, it gives CASSLDVGSQETQYF. Full variable domain (missing parts from reference TRBV7-6 and TRBJ2-5): GAGVSQSPRYKVTKRGQDVALRCDPISGHVSLYWYRQALGQGPEFLTYFNYEAQQDKSGLPNDRFSAERPEGSISTLTIQRTEQRDSAMYRCASSLDVGSQETQYFGPGTRLLVL.

CDR3 loop: CATMTGYTIYF. CDR3 DNA sequence: TGTGCCACCATGACAGGGTACACCATATATTTT. V usage is TRBV19 and J usage is TRBJ1-3; 7 bases are a match to TRBD1. Germline values: CDR1 LNHDA, CDR2 SQIVND (reference sequence). The J segment lost 8 bases and the V segment lost 10 bases, leaving 5 bases of the junction unmatched. The CDR3 covers 11 residues.

The rearrangement joins TRBV7-2 to TRBJ1-6; D is uncertain. CDR1 SGHTA and CDR2 FQGNSA come from the germline V gene. CDR3 size: 13 residues. V gave up 6 bases and J gave up 8 bases, with 11 bases separating them. The CDR3 sequence: CASRSPTDSPLHF. Written as DNA, the CDR3 is TGTGCCAGCAGATCACCCACAGATTCACCCCTCCACTTT.

This clone was detected many times. V usage is TRBV11-2 and J usage is TRBJ1-1; D is possibly TRBD1 (6 bases). The CDR3 length is 16 residues. Germline lookup yields CDR1 SGHAT and CDR2 FQNNGV. The V and J ends lost 1 base and 1 base respectively, with 13 bases between them. CDR3 sequence: CASSLAGGSTNTEAFF. The CDR3 DNA sequence: TGTGCCAGCAGCTTAGCGGGGGGCTCTACGAACACTGAAGCTTTCTTT.

V and J are TRBV2 and TRBJ1-5, with unresolved D. Germline V lookup: CDR1 SNHLY, CDR2 FYNNEI. Trimming pared 4 bases from V and 5 bases from J, leaving 12 bases between. This CDR3 is 14 amino acids long. CDR3 in amino acids: CASSGRAWDQPQHF. The CDR3 DNA is TGTGCCAGCAGTGGACGAGCGTGGGATCAGCCCCAGCATTTT.

This sequence joins TRBV5-3 and TRBJ2-4; D perhaps matches TRBD2 (5 bases). TRBV5-3 is an open reading frame whose function is uncertain. V gave up 0 bases and J gave up 1 base, with 11 bases separating them. CDR3 length: 16 amino acids. CDR3 sequence reads: CARSLVAGGAKNIQYF. CDR3 DNA: TGTGCCAGAAGCTTGGTTGCGGGTGGGGCCAAAAACATTCAGTACTTC.

The rearrangement links TRBV5-4 to TRBJ1-4; TRBD1 is a possible D gene (5 bases). V was shortened by 4 bases and J by 5 bases, with 12 bases between the two germline ends. From germline, CDR1 is SGHNT and CDR2 YYREEE (reference sequence). The CDR3 consists of 14 residues. This CDR3 reads CASSPAGRNEKLFF. The DNA for the CDR3 is TGTGCCAGCAGCCCAGCGGGACGGAATGAAAAACTGTTTTTT.

This clone was detected only once. The gene calls are TRBV2 and TRBJ2-1; D perhaps matches TRBD2 (5 bases). The germline V gene has CDR1 SNHLY and CDR2 FYNNEI. V lost 3 bases and J 12 bases, leaving 6 bases between the germline ends. The CDR3 has 10 residues. CDR3 coding DNA: TGTGCCAGCAGTGACCGGGGGCAGTTCTTC. This codes for CASSDRGQFF.

This clone was counted once. CDR3 nucleotide sequence: TGTGCCAGCAGCGGGACAGGGGGAGCTAGCTATGGCTACACCTTC. Its translation is CASSGTGGASYGYTF. This chain links TRBV28 with TRBJ1-2; 11 positions agree with TRBD1. This CDR3 has 15 amino acids. V shed 6 bases, J shed 4 bases, and the junction held 7 bases outside the gene matches. Germline V CDR1 and CDR2: MDHEN, SYDVKM.

This sequence joins TRBV6-2 or TRBV6-3 and TRBJ1-1, with a tentative D call TRBD1 (6 bases). CDR3 length equals 16 residues. The V gene lost 0 bases and the J gene lost 0 bases, with 11 bases spanning the gap. Germline lookup yields CDR1 MNHEY and CDR2 SVGEGT. The CDR3 coding sequence is TGTGCCAGCAGTTACTCTCAGGGGACGATGAACACTGAAGCTTTCTTT. It encodes CASSYSQGTMNTEAFF.

The chain joins TRBV4-1 to TRBJ1-1; the D is unclear. V was trimmed by 0 bases and J by 0 bases, leaving 11 bases between them. This CDR3 has 16 residues. Germline V gene sequence: CDR1 MGHRA, CDR2 YSYEKL. The CDR3 bases are TGCGCCAGCAGCCAAGAATTTAACACCCTGAACACTGAAGCTTTCTTT. This codes for CASSQEFNTLNTEAFF.

This clone was seen only once. This chain links TRBV28 with TRBJ2-5; D call uncertain. Germline V gene lookup returns CDR1 MDHEN and CDR2 SYDVKM. The V gene lost 1 base and the J gene lost 3 bases, with 3 bases spanning the gap. The CDR3 length is 12 residues. The CDR3, as DNA: TGTGCCAGCAGTTTATTTAAAGAGACCCAGTACTTC. It codes for CASSLFKETQYF.

V and J are TRBV18 and TRBJ2-7, with 7 bases identical to TRBD1. Trimming took 2 bases from V and 3 from J; bases not matched to a gene: 4. The CDR3 spans 14 residues. Germline V gives CDR1 KGHSH, CDR2 LQKENI. Written as DNA, the CDR3 is TGTGCCAGCTCACCAACGACAGGGTTCTACGAGCAGTACTTC. It yields the protein CASSPTTGFYEQYF.

The chain employs TRBV10-3 and TRBJ2-1, with a possible D match to TRBD2 (5 bases). From germline, CDR1 is ENHRY and CDR2 SYGVKD. V lost 1 base, J lost 6 bases, and 7 bases lay in between. The CDR3 sequence is 13 residues long. CDR3: CAISEFTSNEQFF. The CDR3 bases are TGTGCCATCAGTGAGTTTACTAGCAATGAGCAGTTCTTC.

In its sample, this clone was seen a few times. CDR3: CASSFLAGGPQGADTQYF. CDR3 DNA: TGTGCCAGCAGCTTCCTGGCGGGAGGGCCTCAGGGGGCAGATACGCAGTATTTT. The rearrangement uses TRBV11-2 and TRBJ2-3; 9 bases align to TRBD2. V lost 3 bases, J lost 4 bases, and 14 bases stayed unmatched. Germline CDR1 reads SGHAT; CDR2 reads FQNNGV. The CDR3 runs to 18 residues.

This chain joins TRBV19 and TRBJ2-3; 10 bases fit TRBD2. Germline V gives CDR1 LNHDA, CDR2 SQIVND (reference sequence). This CDR3 spans 14 amino acids. V dropped 10 bases and J dropped 3; count of bases not matched to a gene: 7. In nucleotides, the CDR3 is TGTGCCACATATAGCGGGAGGAATACAGATACGCAGTATTTT. Protein product: CATYSGRNTDTQYF.

The chain is built from TRBV30 and TRBJ1-6, with 7 bases aligning to TRBD1. This CDR3 comprises 15 residues. Germline CDR1 reads GTSNPN; CDR2 reads SVGIG (reference sequence). Trimming took 3 bases from V and 7 from J; bases not matched to a gene: 9. The CDR3 DNA follows: TGTGCCTGGAGACCGGTACAGGGGAGAAATTCACCCCTCCACTTT. Protein: CAWRPVQGRNSPLHF.

This clone was observed a single time. V and J are TRBV4-3 and TRBJ1-3; 7 positions match TRBD1. The CDR3 covers 16 residues. CDR1 and CDR2 from the germline V gene are LGHNA and YSLEER. Trimming took 3 bases from V and 3 from J; bases not matched to a gene: 8. The DNA for the CDR3 is TGCGCCAGCAGCCATCTGGGACAGAGAAGTGGAAACACCATATATTTT. Its protein product is CASSHLGQRSGNTIYF.

The rearrangement links TRBV5-4 to TRBJ2-7, with 7 bases lining up with TRBD1. There are 15 residues in the CDR3. V shed 2 bases and J 4 bases; nucleotides not matched to a gene: 9. The germline V gene encodes CDR1 SGHNT and CDR2 YYREEE (reference sequence). The CDR3 nucleotides read TGTGCCAGCAGCTTAGAACCGGGACAGTCTTACGAGCAGTACTTC. It codes for CASSLEPGQSYEQYF. The whole variable domain, filled in from reference TRBV5-4 and TRBJ2-7, reads ETGVTQSPTHLIKTRGQQVTLRCSSQSGHNTVSWYQQALGQGPQFIFQYYREEENGRGNFPPRFSGLQFPNYSSELNVNALELDDSALYLCASSLEPGQSYEQYFGPGTRLTVT.

This chain uses TRBV7-2 with TRBJ2-7; D is perhaps TRBD2 (6 bases). V was trimmed by 5 bases and J by 2 bases, leaving 16 bases between them. Germline-derived CDR1 and CDR2 are SGHTA and FQGNSA. The CDR3 contains 15 residues. The CDR3 DNA reads as TGTGCCAGCAGCGTGAGACGGGACTCAACCTACGAGCAGTACTTC. Protein: CASSVRRDSTYEQYF.

This clone showed up just once. The rearrangement uses TRBV5-1 and TRBJ1-2; 8 positions match TRBD1. This CDR3 is built from 14 residues. With 3 bases clipped from V and 6 bases from J, the junction kept 7 bases outside the gene matches. Germline-derived CDR1 and CDR2 are SGHRS and YFSETQ. CDR3 sequence: CASSSRTGYDGYTF. The DNA of the CDR3 is TGCGCCAGCAGCTCCCGGACAGGGTACGATGGCTACACCTTC. The full variable domain, rest sourced from reference TRBV5-1 and TRBJ1-2, is KAGVTQTPRYLIKTRGQQVTLSCSPISGHRSVSWYQQTPGQGLQFLFEYFSETQRNKGNFPGRFSGRQFSNSRSEMNVSTLELGDSALYLCASSSRTGYDGYTFGSGTRLTVV.

The V gene is TRBV12-3 or TRBV12-4, the J gene TRBJ2-7; maybe TRBD2 (5 bases). Trimming shortened V by 6 bases and J by 3 bases, and 9 bases separated the two germline ends. The CDR3 runs 12 residues. The CDR3 region is CASSSRVYEQYF. CDR3 bases: TGTGCCAGCAGCTCGCGGGTCTACGAGCAGTACTTC.

The J gene is TRBJ2-1, the V gene TRBV21-1; the table names TRBD2, a call not compared with the DNA. TRBV21-1 is a listed pseudogene. This CDR3 has 11 amino acids. For the CDR3, the DNA is TGTGCCAGCGGGGACTTGTGTGAGCAGTTCTTC. Translating it yields CASGDLCEQFF.

V usage is TRBV12-3 or TRBV12-4 and J usage is TRBJ2-3; 9 positions agree with TRBD1. V gave up 6 bases and J gave up 11 bases; unmatched junction bases: 3. This CDR3 spans 11 amino acids. The CDR3 DNA follows: TGTGCCAGCAGAGGGACAGGGTGGCAGTATTTT. It translates to CASRGTGWQYF.

The CDR3 nucleotides read TGTGCCAGCAGCTTTCGGGTCGCCCCAATCAACTATGGCTACACCTTC. This gives the protein CASSFRVAPINYGYTF. This chain links TRBV5-6 with TRBJ1-2; D gene ambiguous. CDR1 and CDR2 (germline): SGHDT, YYEEEE. This CDR3 spans 16 amino acids. Trimming pared 2 bases from V and 2 bases from J, leaving 16 bases between.